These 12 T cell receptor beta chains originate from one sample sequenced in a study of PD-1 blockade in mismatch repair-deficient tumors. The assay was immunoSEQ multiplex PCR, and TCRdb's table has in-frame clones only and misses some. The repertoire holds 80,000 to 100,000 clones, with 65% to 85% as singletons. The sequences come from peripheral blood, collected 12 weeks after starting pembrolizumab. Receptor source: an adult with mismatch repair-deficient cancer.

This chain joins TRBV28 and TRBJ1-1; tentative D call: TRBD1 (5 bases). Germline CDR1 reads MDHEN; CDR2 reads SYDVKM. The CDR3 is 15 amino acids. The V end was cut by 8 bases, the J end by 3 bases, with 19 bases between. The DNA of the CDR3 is TGTGCCAGCGCAGGGTCTACAAGTAGGGACACTGAAGCTTTCTTT. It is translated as CASAGSTSRDTEAFF. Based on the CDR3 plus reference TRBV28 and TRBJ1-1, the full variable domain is DVKVTQSSRYLVKRTGEKVFLECVQDMDHENMFWYRQDPGLGLRLIYFSYDVKMKEKGDIPEGYSVSREKKERFSLILESASTNQTSMYLCASAGSTSRDTEAFFGQGTRLTVV.

For the CDR3, the DNA is TGTGCCAGCAGCTTAGGCGGACCCCCCGAGACCCAGTACTTC. Translating gives CASSLGGPPETQYF. This chain uses TRBV7-2 with TRBJ2-5; D uncertain. Trimming left V 1 base short and J 5 bases short, with 11 bases between. In germline, CDR1 is SGHTA, CDR2 FQGNSA. The CDR3 is 14 residues long. The full variable domain, completed using reference TRBV7-2 and TRBJ2-5, is GAGVSQSPSNKVTEKGKDVELRCDPISGHTALYWYRQSLGQGLEFLIYFQGNSAPDKSGLPSDRFSAERTGGSVSTLTIQRTQQEDSAVYLCASSLGGPPETQYFGPGTRLLVL.

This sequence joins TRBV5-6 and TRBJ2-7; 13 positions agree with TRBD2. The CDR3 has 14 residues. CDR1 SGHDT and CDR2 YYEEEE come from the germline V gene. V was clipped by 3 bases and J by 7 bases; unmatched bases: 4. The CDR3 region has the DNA TGTGCCAGCAGCTGGACTAGCGGGAGAGTGGAGCAGTACTTC. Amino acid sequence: CASSWTSGRVEQYF.

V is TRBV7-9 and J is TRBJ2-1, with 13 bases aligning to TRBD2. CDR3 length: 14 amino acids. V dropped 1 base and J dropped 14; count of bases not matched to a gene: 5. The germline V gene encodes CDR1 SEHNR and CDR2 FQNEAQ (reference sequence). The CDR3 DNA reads TGTGCCAGCAGCTTAGGGACTAGCGGGAGTCCTGAGTTCTTC. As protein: CASSLGTSGSPEFF.

DNA of the CDR3: TGTGCCAGCAGCTCGGGAGGAAATGAGCAGTTCTTC. The encoded protein is CASSSGGNEQFF. This chain connects TRBV7-3 to TRBJ2-1; the match to TRBD2 covers 7 bases. The CDR3 length is 12 residues. V lost 4 bases and J lost 7; bases outside the gene matches: 1. Germline CDR1 reads SGHTA; CDR2 reads FQGTGA.

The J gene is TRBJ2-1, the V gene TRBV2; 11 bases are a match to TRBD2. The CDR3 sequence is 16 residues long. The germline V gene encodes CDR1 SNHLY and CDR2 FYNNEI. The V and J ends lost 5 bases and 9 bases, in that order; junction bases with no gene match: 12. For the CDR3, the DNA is TGTGCCAGCAGTTTCATAGCGGGAGGGCCGGGAGGTGAGCAGTTCTTC. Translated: CASSFIAGGPGGEQFF.

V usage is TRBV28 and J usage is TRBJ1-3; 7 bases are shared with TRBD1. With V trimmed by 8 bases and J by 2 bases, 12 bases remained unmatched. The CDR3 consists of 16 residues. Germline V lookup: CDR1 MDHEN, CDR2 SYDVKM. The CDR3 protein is CASGPRVQGTGNTIYF. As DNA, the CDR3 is TGTGCCAGCGGTCCTCGTGTACAGGGGACTGGAAACACCATATATTTT.

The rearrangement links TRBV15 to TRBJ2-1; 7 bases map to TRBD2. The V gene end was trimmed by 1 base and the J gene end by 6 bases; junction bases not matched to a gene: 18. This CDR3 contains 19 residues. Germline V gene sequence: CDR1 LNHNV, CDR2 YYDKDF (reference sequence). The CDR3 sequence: CATSRGGGLRREPGNEQFF. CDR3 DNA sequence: TGTGCCACCAGCAGAGGGGGAGGTTTGCGGCGGGAGCCCGGCAATGAGCAGTTCTTC.

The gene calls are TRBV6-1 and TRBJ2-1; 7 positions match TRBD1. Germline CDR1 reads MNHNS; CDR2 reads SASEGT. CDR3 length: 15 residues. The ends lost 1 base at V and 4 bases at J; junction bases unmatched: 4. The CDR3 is CASSEDDRVYNEQFF. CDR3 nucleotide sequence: TGTGCCAGCAGTGAAGACGACAGGGTGTACAATGAGCAGTTCTTC.

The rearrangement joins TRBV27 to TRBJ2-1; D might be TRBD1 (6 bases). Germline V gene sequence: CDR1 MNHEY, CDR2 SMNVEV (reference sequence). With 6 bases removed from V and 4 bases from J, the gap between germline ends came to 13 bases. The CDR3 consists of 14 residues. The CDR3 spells CASRTGTLYNEQFF. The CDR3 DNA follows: TGTGCCAGCAGGACCGGGACACTATACAATGAGCAGTTCTTC.

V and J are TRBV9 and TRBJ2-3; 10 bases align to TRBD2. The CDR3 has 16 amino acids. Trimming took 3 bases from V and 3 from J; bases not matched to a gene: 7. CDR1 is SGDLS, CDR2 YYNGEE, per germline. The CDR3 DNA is TGTGCCAGCAGCGCCGTTGGGACTAGCGTAACAGATACGCAGTATTTT. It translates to CASSAVGTSVTDTQYF.

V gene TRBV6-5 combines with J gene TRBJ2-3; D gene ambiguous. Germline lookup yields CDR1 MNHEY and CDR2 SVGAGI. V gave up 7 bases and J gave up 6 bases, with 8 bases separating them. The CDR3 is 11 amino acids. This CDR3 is CASIGFDTQYF. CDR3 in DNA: TGTGCCAGCATAGGATTTGATACGCAGTATTTT.